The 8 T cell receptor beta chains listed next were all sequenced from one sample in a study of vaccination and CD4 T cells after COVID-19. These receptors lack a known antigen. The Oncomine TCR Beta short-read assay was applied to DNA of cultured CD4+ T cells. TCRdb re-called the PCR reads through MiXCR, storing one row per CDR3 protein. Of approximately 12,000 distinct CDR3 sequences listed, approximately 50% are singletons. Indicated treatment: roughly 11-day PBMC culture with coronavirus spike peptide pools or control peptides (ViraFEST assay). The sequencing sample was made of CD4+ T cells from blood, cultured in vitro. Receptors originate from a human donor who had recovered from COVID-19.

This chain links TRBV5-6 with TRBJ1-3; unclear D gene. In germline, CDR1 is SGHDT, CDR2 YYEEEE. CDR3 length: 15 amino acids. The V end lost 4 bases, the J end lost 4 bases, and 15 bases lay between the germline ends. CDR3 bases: TGTGCCAGCAGCCCCCACCTACCGGGGGGAAACACCATATATTTT. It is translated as CASSPHLPGGNTIYF.

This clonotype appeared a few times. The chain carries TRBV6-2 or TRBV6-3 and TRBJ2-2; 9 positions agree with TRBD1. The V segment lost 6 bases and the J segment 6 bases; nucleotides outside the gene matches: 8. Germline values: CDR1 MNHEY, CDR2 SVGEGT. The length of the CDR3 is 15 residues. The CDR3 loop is CASRRDRAGSGELFF. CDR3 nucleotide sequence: TGTGCCAGCAGACGGGACAGGGCTGGGTCCGGGGAGCTGTTTTTT.

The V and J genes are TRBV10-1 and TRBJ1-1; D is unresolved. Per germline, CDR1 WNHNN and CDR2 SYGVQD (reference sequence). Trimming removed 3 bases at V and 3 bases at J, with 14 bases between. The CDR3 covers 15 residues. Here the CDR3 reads CASSESATAYTEAFF. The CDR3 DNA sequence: TGCGCCAGCAGTGAATCTGCCACCGCCTACACTGAAGCTTTCTTT.

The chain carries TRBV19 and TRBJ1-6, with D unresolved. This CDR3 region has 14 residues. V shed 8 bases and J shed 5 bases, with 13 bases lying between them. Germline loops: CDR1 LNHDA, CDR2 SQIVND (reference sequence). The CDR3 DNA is TGTGCCAGTCGTTCTGGACTGAATAATTCACCCCTCCACTTT. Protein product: CASRSGLNNSPLHF. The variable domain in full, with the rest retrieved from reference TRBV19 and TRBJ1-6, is DGGITQSPKYLFRKEGQNVTLSCEQNLNHDAMYWYRQDPGQGLRLIYYSQIVNDFQKGDIAEGYSVSREKKESFPLTVTSAQKNPTAFYLCASRSGLNNSPLHFGNGTRLTVT.

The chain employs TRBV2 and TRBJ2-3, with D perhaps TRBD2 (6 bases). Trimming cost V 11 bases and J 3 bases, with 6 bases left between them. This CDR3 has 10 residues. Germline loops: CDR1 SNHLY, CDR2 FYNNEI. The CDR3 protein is CAGGTDTQYF. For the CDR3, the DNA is TGTGCCGGAGGGACAGATACGCAGTATTTT. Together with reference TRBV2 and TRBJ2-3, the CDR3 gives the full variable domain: EPEVTQTPSHQVTQMGQEVILRCVPISNHLYFYWYRQILGQKVEFLVSFYNNEISEKSEIFDDQFSVERPDGSNFTLKIRSTKLEDSAMYFCAGGTDTQYFGPGTRLTVL.

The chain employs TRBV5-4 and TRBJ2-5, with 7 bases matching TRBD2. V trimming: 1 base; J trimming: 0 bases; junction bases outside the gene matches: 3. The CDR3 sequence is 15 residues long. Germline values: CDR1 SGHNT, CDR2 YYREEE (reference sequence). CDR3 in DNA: TGTGCCAGCAGCTTGCCCGGGGGGTACCAAGAGACCCAGTACTTC. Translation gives CASSLPGGYQETQYF.

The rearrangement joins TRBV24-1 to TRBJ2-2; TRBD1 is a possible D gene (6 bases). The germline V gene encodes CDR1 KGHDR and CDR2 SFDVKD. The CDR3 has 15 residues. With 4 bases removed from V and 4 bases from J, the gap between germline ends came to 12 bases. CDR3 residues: CATSDPGERTGELFF. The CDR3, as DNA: TGTGCCACCAGTGACCCAGGGGAGCGCACCGGGGAGCTGTTTTTT.

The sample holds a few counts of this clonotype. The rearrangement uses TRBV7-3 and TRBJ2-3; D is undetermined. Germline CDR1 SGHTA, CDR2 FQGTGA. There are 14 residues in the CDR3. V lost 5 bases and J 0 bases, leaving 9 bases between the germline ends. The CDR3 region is CASSPGRSTDTQYF. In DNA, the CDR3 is TGTGCCAGCAGCCCCGGACGGAGCACAGATACGCAGTATTTT.